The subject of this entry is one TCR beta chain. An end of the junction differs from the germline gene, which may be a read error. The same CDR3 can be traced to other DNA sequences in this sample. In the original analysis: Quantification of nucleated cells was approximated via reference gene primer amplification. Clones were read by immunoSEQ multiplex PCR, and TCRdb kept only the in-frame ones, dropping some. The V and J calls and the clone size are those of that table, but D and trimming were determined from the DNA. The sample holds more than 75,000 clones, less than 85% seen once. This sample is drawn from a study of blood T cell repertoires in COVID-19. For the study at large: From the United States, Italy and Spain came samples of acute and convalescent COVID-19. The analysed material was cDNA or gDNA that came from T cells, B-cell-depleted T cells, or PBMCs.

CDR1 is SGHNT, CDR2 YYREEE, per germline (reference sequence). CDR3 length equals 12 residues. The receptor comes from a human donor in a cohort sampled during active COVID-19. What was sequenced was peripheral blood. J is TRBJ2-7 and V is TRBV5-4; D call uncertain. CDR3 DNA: TGTGCCAGCAGCCCAGACTTAGGCGAGCAATACTTC. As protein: CASSPDLGEQYF.